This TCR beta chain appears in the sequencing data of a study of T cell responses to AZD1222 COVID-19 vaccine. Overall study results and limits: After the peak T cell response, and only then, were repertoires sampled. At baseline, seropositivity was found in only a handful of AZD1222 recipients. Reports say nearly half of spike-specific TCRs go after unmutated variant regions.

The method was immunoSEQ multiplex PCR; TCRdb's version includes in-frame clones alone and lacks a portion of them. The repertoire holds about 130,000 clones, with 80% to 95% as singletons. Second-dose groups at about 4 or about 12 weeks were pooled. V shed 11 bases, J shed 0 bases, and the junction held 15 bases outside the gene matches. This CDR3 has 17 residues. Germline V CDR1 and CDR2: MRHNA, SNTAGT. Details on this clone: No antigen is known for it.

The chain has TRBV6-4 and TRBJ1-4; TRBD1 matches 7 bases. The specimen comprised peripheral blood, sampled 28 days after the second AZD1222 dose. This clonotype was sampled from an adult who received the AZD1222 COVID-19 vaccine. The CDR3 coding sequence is TGTGCCCCCAACAGGGGTCTTCGATTCACAACTAATGAAAAACTGTTTTTT. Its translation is CAPNRGLRFTTNEKLFF.